These 15 T cell receptor beta chains originate from one sample sequenced in a study of T cell repertoires in ileal Crohn's disease. Time point noted: neoterminal ileum biopsy at postoperative endoscopy, about 6 months after surgery. Sequencing was performed with immunoSEQ multiplex PCR; in TCRdb, only in-frame clones are kept and a portion is missing. In the table there are 12,000 or so clones, 60% to 80% of which are singletons. Sequencing was performed on ileal tissue. Source of these receptors: an adult with Crohn's disease.

This chain joins TRBV4-1 and TRBJ2-3, with a weak D call TRBD1 (6 bases). Germline V gene sequence: CDR1 MGHRA, CDR2 YSYEKL. The CDR3 loop spans 17 amino acids. Trimming cost V 1 base and J 3 bases, with 17 bases left between them. CDR3 in DNA: TGCGCCAGCAGCCAAGGAGCTAGGACAGCCGGGACAGATACGCAGTATTTT. Translating it yields CASSQGARTAGTDTQYF.

In its sample, this clone was seen once. The rearrangement joins TRBV27 to TRBJ2-1, with TRBD2 identical over 9 bases. The junction had 5 bases not matched to a gene; V was cut back by 2 bases and J by 6 bases. The CDR3 contains 15 residues. The germline gives CDR1 MNHEY, CDR2 SMNVEV (reference sequence). DNA for the CDR3: TGTGCCAGCAGTTTAGAAGGACTAGCGATCAATGAGCAGTTCTTC. This encodes CASSLEGLAINEQFF.

As for this clone: One junction end does not reproduce the germline sequence, and a read error may be involved. This chain joins TRBV30 and TRBJ2-5; D remains ambiguous. The germline CDR1 and CDR2 sequences are GTSNPN and SVGIG (reference sequence). The CDR3 is made up of 15 amino acids. Here the CDR3 DNA reads TGTGCCTGGGGTGTAGGACCAAGGTACCAAGAGACCCAGTACTTC. Amino acid sequence: CAWGVGPRYQETQYF.

A few counts support this clone. V is TRBV30 and J is TRBJ2-1; 7 nucleotides align to TRBD1. Germline CDR1 and CDR2: GTSNPN and SVGIG (reference sequence). CDR3 length equals 17 residues. V was clipped by 1 base and J by 7 bases; unmatched bases: 16. CDR3 sequence reads: CAWSDRLWQGDRNEQFF. CDR3 nucleotides: TGTGCCTGGAGTGACCGGCTATGGCAGGGGGATCGGAATGAGCAGTTCTTC.

This chain links TRBV29-1 with TRBJ2-1, with D possibly called TRBD1 or TRBD2 (5 bases each). The CDR3 sequence is 13 residues long. The V and J ends lost 6 bases and 9 bases respectively, with 18 bases between them. Germline V gives CDR1 SQVTM, CDR2 ANQGSEA. This chain's CDR3 is CSVLHPERGEQFF. The CDR3 DNA is TGCAGCGTCCTACACCCGGAGAGGGGTGAGCAGTTCTTC.

CDR3 protein: CASSVGGTEAFF. The CDR3 region has the DNA TGTGCCAGCAGCGTAGGAGGGACTGAAGCTTTCTTT. The chain has TRBV9 and TRBJ1-1; no firm D call. CDR1 and CDR2 from the germline V gene are SGDLS and YYNGEE. The CDR3 contains 12 residues. V shed 0 bases and J shed 5 bases, with 5 bases lying between them.

The chain recombines TRBV6-1 with TRBJ1-4; no definite D call. This CDR3 region has 14 residues. V dropped 5 bases and J dropped 6 bases, with 13 bases sitting between them. The germline V gene has CDR1 MNHNS and CDR2 SASEGT. The CDR3 DNA follows: TGTGCCAGCAGTTCCGACATCCGTGATGAAAAACTGTTTTTT. Its translation: CASSSDIRDEKLFF.

The rearrangement links TRBV4-1 to TRBJ1-2; D not certain. V lost 4 bases, J lost 0 bases, and 15 bases lay in between. CDR1 and CDR2 from the germline V gene are MGHRA and YSYEKL. This CDR3 has 16 amino acids. In nucleotides, the CDR3 is TGCGCCAGCAGCCCCTCGTGGCAGGTTCCTAACTATGGCTACACCTTC. Residues: CASSPSWQVPNYGYTF.

This clone was seen only once. The genes are TRBV7-2 and TRBJ2-5; D is perhaps TRBD2 (7 bases). Germline CDR1 reads SGHTA; CDR2 reads FQGNSA. The CDR3 has 16 amino acids. V gave up 4 bases and J gave up 1 base, with 16 bases separating them. The CDR3 bases are TGTGCCAGCAGCTATATGAGGGGAGGGGGCCAAGAGACCCAGTACTTC. It yields the protein CASSYMRGGGQETQYF.

The V call is TRBV13, the J call TRBJ1-1; no definite D call. From germline, CDR1 is PRHDT and CDR2 FYEKMQ (reference sequence). V dropped 5 bases and J dropped 3 bases, with 13 bases sitting between them. The CDR3 sequence is 14 residues long. In DNA form, the CDR3 reads TGTGCCAGCAGCCAGGAGGCCCTCGACACTGAAGCTTTCTTT. Translating gives CASSQEALDTEAFF. The complete variable domain, with remaining parts taken from reference TRBV13 and TRBJ1-1, reads AAGVIQSPRHLIKEKRETATLKCYPIPRHDTVYWYQQGPGQDPQFLISFYEKMQSDKGSIPDRFSAQQFSDYHSELNMSSLELGDSALYFCASSQEALDTEAFFGQGTRLTVV.

This rearrangement joins TRBV11-1 to TRBJ2-1; D is undetermined. This CDR3 has 15 amino acids. Trimming removed 0 bases from V and 6 bases from J, with 12 bases in between. CDR1 and CDR2 (germline): SGHAT, FQDESV (reference sequence). This chain's CDR3 is CASSLADGWGNEQFF. For the CDR3, the DNA is TGTGCCAGCAGCTTAGCGGACGGATGGGGCAATGAGCAGTTCTTC.

This chain links TRBV11-3 with TRBJ2-7; TRBD2 might be the D (5 bases). V was pared by 5 bases and J by 3 bases, with 17 bases between. Germline-derived CDR1 and CDR2 are SGHNT and YENEEA. The CDR3 loop spans 15 amino acids. CDR3 loop: CASSLGGQAGYEQYF. The CDR3 nucleotides are TGTGCCAGCAGCCTTGGAGGTCAGGCTGGCTACGAGCAGTACTTC. The full variable domain, rest sourced from reference TRBV11-3 and TRBJ2-7, is EAGVVQSPRYKIIEKKQPVAFWCNPISGHNTLYWYLQNLGQGPELLIRYENEEAVDDSQLPKDRFSAERLKGVDSTLKIQPAELGDSAVYLCASSLGGQAGYEQYFGPGTRLTVT.

This clone was seen just once. In DNA form, the CDR3 reads TGTGCCTGGAGTCGCTTAAGGGGTAATGAAAAACTGTTTTTT. Residues: CAWSRLRGNEKLFF. The rearrangement uses TRBV30 and TRBJ1-4, with a weak D call TRBD1 (5 bases). Between the trimmed V and J ends, which lost 2 bases and 4 bases, there was a span of 11 bases. CDR1 is GTSNPN and CDR2 is SVGIG in the germline V gene (reference sequence). The CDR3 runs 14 residues.

CDR3 loop: CASSPVVGQGTEAFF. The CDR3 coding sequence is TGCGCCAGCAGCCCGGTGGTGGGTCAAGGCACTGAAGCTTTCTTT. The chain links TRBV5-1 to TRBJ1-1; D uncertain. Germline CDR1 reads SGHRS; CDR2 reads YFSETQ. There are 15 residues in the CDR3. The V and J ends lost 4 bases and 4 bases respectively, with 17 bases between them.

The chain couples TRBV5-1 to TRBJ2-7, with 8 nucleotides matching TRBD1. The CDR3 extends over 13 amino acids. Germline CDR1 reads SGHRS; CDR2 reads YFSETQ. J was trimmed by 2 bases and V by 4 bases; bases with no gene match: 2. The CDR3 protein is CASSRTGPYEQYF. The CDR3 nucleotides are TGCGCCAGCAGCCGGACAGGGCCCTACGAGCAGTACTTC.